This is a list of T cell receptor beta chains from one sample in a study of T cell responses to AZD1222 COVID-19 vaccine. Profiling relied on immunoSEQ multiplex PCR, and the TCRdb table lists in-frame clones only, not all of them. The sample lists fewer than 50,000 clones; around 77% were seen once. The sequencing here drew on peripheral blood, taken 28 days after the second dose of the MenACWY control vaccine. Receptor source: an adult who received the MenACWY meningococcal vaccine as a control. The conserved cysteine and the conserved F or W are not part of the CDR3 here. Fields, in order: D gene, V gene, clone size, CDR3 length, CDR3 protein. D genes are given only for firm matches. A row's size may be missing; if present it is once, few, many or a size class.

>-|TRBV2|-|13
ASSESNLSNQPQH
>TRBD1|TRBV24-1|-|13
ATSDIGTGQETQY
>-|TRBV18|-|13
ASSAYGTPNYGYT
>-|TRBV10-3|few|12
AISLGPLENTIY
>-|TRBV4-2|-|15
ASSPWTPVDPSMGYT
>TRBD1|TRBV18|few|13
ASSPRRTGSNEQF
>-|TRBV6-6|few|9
ASSGGAEAF
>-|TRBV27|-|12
ASSPGATNEKLF
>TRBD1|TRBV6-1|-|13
ASSEAVAGGEKLF
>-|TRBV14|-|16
ASSQAGGSRISKNIQY
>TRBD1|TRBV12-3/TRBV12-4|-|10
ASWTGGQPQH
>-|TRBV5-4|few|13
ASSVGGAREETQY
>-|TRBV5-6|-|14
ASSLGGAGYRGAQY
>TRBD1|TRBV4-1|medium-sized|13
ASSQPQGRDYGYT
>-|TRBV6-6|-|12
ASSYPLSTDTQY
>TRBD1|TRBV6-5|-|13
ASSYSTQGNSPLH
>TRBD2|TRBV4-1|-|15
ASSQDRLADNTGELF
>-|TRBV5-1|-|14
ASRYTGQTLNTEAF
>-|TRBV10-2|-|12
ASVGGGITYEQY